These 27 T cell receptor beta chains share one sample of origin, sequenced in a study of kidney transplant recipient with SARS-CoV-2 infection. Each CDR3 protein gets one entry after TCRdb re-called the reads with MiXCR. The sample lists 200,000 to 300,000 distinct CDR3 sequences; 29% were seen once. Sequences were derived from a blood sample, sampled at baseline and between days 110 and 120 from a kidney transplant recipient. The origin of the receptors is a male patient aged 30 to 39 who had COVID-19 and was a kidney transplant recipient. Part of the T cell pool may stem from the graft donor.

This clonotype appeared once. A much larger clone is a single base away; this may be a read error. The chain links TRBV27 to TRBJ1-4; 8 bases fit TRBD1. The CDR3 runs 15 residues. Germline-derived CDR1 and CDR2 are MNHEY and SMNVEV (reference sequence). Trimming took 5 bases from V and 13 from J; bases not matched to a gene: 15. CDR3 nucleotide sequence: TGTGCCAGCAGTCGATGGGACAGGTGCCATGGGGGACTGTTTTTT. This encodes CASSRWDRCHGGLFF.

The chain has TRBV4-2 and TRBJ1-2; the D is unclear. Trimming stripped 5 bases from V and 4 bases from J, with 23 bases between. The CDR3 is made up of 17 amino acids. From germline, CDR1 is LGHNA and CDR2 YNFKEQ. The CDR3 region is CASSECAKGWKTYGYTF. As DNA, the CDR3 is TGTGCCAGCAGCGAATGCGCCAAAGGTTGGAAGACCTATGGCTACACCTTC.

Notes on this clonotype: Since a much larger clone is just one base distant, this may be a read error. The rearrangement joins TRBV7-9 to TRBJ1-2, with D uncertain. The CDR3 runs to 14 residues. Germline CDR1 reads SEHNR; CDR2 reads FQNEAQ (reference sequence). The CDR3 sequence: CASNLGGGMSGYTF. CDR3 sequence (DNA): TGTGCCAGCAACTTAGGCGGAGGGATGAGTGGCTACACCTTC.

Of note for this clonotype: The junction differs from germline at one of its ends, possibly a read error. The chain couples TRBV19 to TRBJ1-2; D is unresolved. The CDR3 has 17 amino acids. Germline loops: CDR1 LNHDA, CDR2 SQIVND (reference sequence). CDR3 coding DNA: TGTGTCAGTAGTAACAAGAAGACAAATCGAAAGACCTATGGCTACACCTTC. Protein product: CVSSNKKTNRKTYGYTF.

Regarding this clonotype: This sequence may be a read error, since a much larger clone differs from it by one base. The missing conserved phenylalanine or tryptophan at the end of this CDR3 makes a read error likely. CDR3 DNA: TGTGCCAGCAGTTTGGAGGGGGCCAGGAACTATGGCTACACCGTC. Its protein product is CASSLEGARNYGYTV. The V and J genes are TRBV12-3 or TRBV12-4 and TRBJ1-2; 7 nucleotides line up with TRBD1. The CDR3 is made up of 15 amino acids. The junction had 6 bases not matched to a gene; V was cut back by 3 bases and J by 2 bases.

This clonotype was picked up many times. The chain links TRBV7-3 to TRBJ2-2, with D possibly being TRBD1 or TRBD2 (5 bases each). CDR3 size: 15 residues. In germline, CDR1 is SGHTA, CDR2 FQGTGA. V was cut by 4 bases and J by 6 bases, with 15 bases left in between. CDR3 nucleotides: TGTGCCAGCAGCTGGGACGGGCTAGTTCCCGGGGAGCTGTTTTTT. This encodes CASSWDGLVPGELFF.

On this clonotype: A much larger clone differs by one base, so this may be a read error. The gene calls are TRBV5-6 and TRBJ1-1, with D tentatively TRBD1 (5 bases). Germline CDR1 and CDR2: SGHDT and YYEEEE. The CDR3 spans 15 residues. V was pared by 7 bases and J by 0 bases, with 16 bases between. The CDR3 region has the DNA TGTGCCAGCCGACGGGGAGCAGGGATGAACACTGAAGCTTTCTTT. This codes for CASRRGAGMNTEAFF.

Worth noting for this clonotype: This may stem from a read error, because a much larger clone lies one nucleotide away. The V and J genes are TRBV20-1 and TRBJ2-7; D is perhaps TRBD2 (5 bases). Germline loops: CDR1 DFQATT, CDR2 SNEGSKA (reference sequence). V was cut by 5 bases and J by 6 bases, with 17 bases left in between. The CDR3 runs to 13 residues. CDR3 sequence reads: CSADRDSGCEQYF. DNA for the CDR3: TGCAGTGCTGACCGGGATTCGGGCTGCGAGCAGTACTTC.

At least ten counts were recorded for this clonotype. The chain recombines TRBV24-1 with TRBJ2-3, with TRBD2 matching over 9 bases. V gave up 3 bases and J gave up 3 bases; unmatched junction bases: 9. Germline CDR1 and CDR2: KGHDR and SFDVKD. This CDR3 is built from 17 residues. The CDR3 DNA sequence: TGTGCCACCAGTGATAATATAGCGGGAGCGGGTACAGATACGCAGTATTTT. Its translation: CATSDNIAGAGTDTQYF.

Comment on this clonotype: Its ends do not fully match the called genes, so a read error is possible. The chain recombines TRBV10-1 with TRBJ2-4; D not certain. The DNA end is more similar to TRBJ1-2, so the J call may be wrong. The CDR3 runs to 17 residues. Germline-derived CDR1 and CDR2 are WNHNN and SYGVQD (reference sequence). The CDR3 DNA sequence: TGCACCAGCAGTATTGTCCTAAGATCGCGAAAGACCTATGGCTACACCTTC. Protein: CTSSIVLRSRKTYGYTF.

In its sample, this clonotype was seen once. This may be a read error, as it is one base from a much larger clone. This sequence joins TRBV5-1 and TRBJ1-2; D call uncertain. The CDR3 spans 15 residues. Germline V gives CDR1 SGHRS, CDR2 YFSETQ. CDR3 sequence reads: CANSLGGFFNYGYTF. CDR3 DNA sequence: TGCGCCAACAGCTTGGGTGGCTTCTTTAACTATGGCTACACCTTC.

Turning to this clonotype: At one end the junction does not follow the germline gene, possibly because of a read error. This chain joins TRBV10-2 and TRBJ1-2; 7 bases fit TRBD1. CDR1 and CDR2 (germline): WSHSY, SAAADI. The length of the CDR3 is 13 residues. CDR3 loop: CASKRGQGDGYTF. In DNA form, the CDR3 reads TGCGCCAGCAAAAGGGGGCAGGGAGATGGCTACACCTTT.

This clonotype appeared many times. CDR3 protein: CAWSMLRYRKTYGYTF. DNA for the CDR3: TGTGCCTGGAGTATGCTGCGTTATAGAAAGACCTATGGCTACACCTTC. The chain carries TRBV30 and TRBJ1-2; D unresolved. CDR1 and CDR2 from the germline V gene are GTSNPN and SVGIG (reference sequence). The CDR3 length is 16 residues. The V end lost 2 bases, the J end lost 4 bases, and 20 bases lay between the germline ends.

This clonotype was seen many times. The genes are TRBV6-5 and TRBJ1-4, with TRBD1 identical over 7 bases. The CDR3 runs 17 residues. Germline V gene sequence: CDR1 MNHEY, CDR2 SVGAGI. V was clipped by 7 bases and J by 0 bases; unmatched bases: 11. CDR3 protein: CASTHLRDSATNEKLFF. The CDR3, as DNA: TGTGCCAGCACCCACCTTCGGGACAGCGCAACTAATGAAAAACTGTTTTTT.

Worth noting for this clonotype: A much larger clone differs by one base, so this may be a read error. The chain carries TRBV7-2 and TRBJ2-2; D may be TRBD2 (5 bases). The CDR3 has 13 amino acids. The germline V gene encodes CDR1 SGHTA and CDR2 FQGNSA. The CDR3 here is CAGSRRGTGELFF. As DNA, the CDR3 is TGTGCCGGCAGCCGTCGGGGAACCGGGGAGCTGTTTTTT.

Concerning this clonotype itself: This may come from a read error, since a much larger clone is one base off. This rearrangement joins TRBV3-1 to TRBJ2-3; D unresolved. The end of the DNA fits TRBJ1-5 better, so the J call may be wrong. This CDR3 comprises 15 residues. Germline-derived CDR1 and CDR2 are LGHDT and YNNKEL (reference sequence). The CDR3 sequence is CASSPGGSGIDTQHF. In DNA, the CDR3 is TGTGCCAGCAGCCCGGGCGGTAGCGGAATAGATACGCAGCATTTT.

This clonotype was observed many times. The chain combines TRBV7-1 with TRBJ1-2; D gene unclear. TRBV7-1 falls under the ORF class, with uncertain function. The CDR3 sequence is 17 residues long. V lost 5 bases and J 4 bases, leaving 23 bases between the germline ends. The CDR3 nucleotides read TGTGCCAGCAGCGCAAAGGTTCACGAGGGAAAGACCTATGGCTACACCTTC. Protein product: CASSAKVHEGKTYGYTF.

This clonotype was recorded many times. The rearrangement joins TRBV15 to TRBJ2-7; 11 positions agree with TRBD1. In germline, CDR1 is LNHNV, CDR2 YYDKDF (reference sequence). The trim removed 3 bases at V and 4 bases at J, leaving 5 bases unmatched. This CDR3 region has 15 residues. The CDR3 loop reads CATSRTRDRGYEQYF. CDR3 sequence (DNA): TGTGCCACCAGCAGGACTCGGGACAGGGGGTACGAGCAGTACTTC.

A word on this clonotype: A far larger clone is one nucleotide away, so this likely arose from a read error. The chain is built from TRBV6-8 and TRBJ1-2; no clear D gene. V was cut by 11 bases and J by 5 bases, with 15 bases left in between. Germline loops: CDR1 MNHGY, CDR2 SAAAGT. This CDR3 is built from 12 residues. CDR3: CAGKTTQYGYTF. DNA of the CDR3: TGTGCCGGCAAGACGACCCAGTATGGCTACACCTTC.

This clonotype has a count of ten or more. The genes are TRBV20-1 and TRBJ1-1; 8 bases line up with TRBD1. V lost 6 bases and J lost 4; bases outside the gene matches: 13. Germline lookup yields CDR1 DFQATT and CDR2 SNEGSKA (reference sequence). The CDR3 sequence is 15 residues long. DNA of the CDR3: TGCAGTGCCGGACCGGACTTCCAGGGGGCCACTGAAGCTTTCTTT. It codes for CSAGPDFQGATEAFF.

Ten or more counts support this clonotype. The gene calls are TRBV30 and TRBJ2-7; D gene uncertain. The V end was cut by 0 bases, the J end by 1 base, with 13 bases between. This CDR3 is 15 amino acids long. Germline CDR1 is GTSNPN and CDR2 is SVGIG (reference sequence). CDR3 sequence (DNA): TGTGCCTGGAGTGTACTACCAGGCGGATCCTACGAGCAGTACTTC. As protein: CAWSVLPGGSYEQYF.

This clonotype was observed at least ten times. J is TRBJ2-3 and V is TRBV5-6, with 7 positions matching TRBD2. The CDR3 contains 15 residues. Looked up from germline, CDR1 is SGHDT and CDR2 is YYEEEE. The trim removed 4 bases at V and 3 bases at J, leaving 8 bases unmatched. CDR3 protein: CASSLMSGATDTQYF. The CDR3 region has the DNA TGTGCCAGCAGCCTTATGAGCGGGGCAACAGATACGCAGTATTTT.

To note about this clonotype: Its ends do not fully match the called genes, so a read error is possible. The chain joins TRBV25-1 to TRBJ1-2; possibly TRBD1 for D (5 bases). The germline CDR1 and CDR2 sequences are MGHDK and SYGVNS. This CDR3 has 14 residues. The CDR3: CASSGPGPLGRYTF. Here the CDR3 DNA reads TGTGCCAGCAGTGGCCCGGGACCGCTAGGGCGCTACACCTTT.

The sample holds a few counts of this clonotype. V is TRBV5-4 and J is TRBJ1-4, with TRBD1 matching over 9 bases. The trim removed 4 bases at V and 10 bases at J, leaving 8 bases unmatched. This CDR3 has 14 residues. Germline CDR1 SGHNT, CDR2 YYREEE (reference sequence). The chain's CDR3 is CASSEQGATRKLFF. The CDR3 nucleotides are TGTGCCAGCAGCGAACAGGGGGCCACACGAAAACTGTTTTTT.

Concerning this clonotype itself: This sequence may be a read error, since a much larger clone differs from it by one base. The chain links TRBV20-1 to TRBJ2-2; maybe TRBD2 (5 bases). The CDR3 is made up of 11 amino acids. Germline V lookup: CDR1 DFQATT, CDR2 SNEGSKA (reference sequence). CDR3 loop: CSARDIGKLFF. In DNA form, the CDR3 reads TGCAGTGCTAGAGATATCGGGAAGCTGTTTTTT.

As concerns this clonotype: This sequence may be a read error, since a much larger clone differs from it by one base. In DNA, the CDR3 is TGTACCAGCAGCTTAGCAGTATTGGACGAGCAGTACTTC. It translates to CTSSLAVLDEQYF. The genes are TRBV7-2 and TRBJ2-7, with D unclear. The V end lost 0 bases, the J end lost 5 bases, and 8 bases lay between the germline ends. CDR1 is SGHTA, CDR2 FQGNSA, per germline. The CDR3 consists of 13 residues.

This clonotype was observed at least ten times. The chain couples TRBV5-6 to TRBJ1-4; weak D call: TRBD1 (6 bases). CDR1 and CDR2 from the germline V gene are SGHDT and YYEEEE. The CDR3 sequence is 14 residues long. The V end lost 4 bases, the J end lost 8 bases, and 15 bases lay between the germline ends. The CDR3 DNA follows: TGTGCCAGCAGCCAACAGGGAGGTCCGGAAAAACTGTTTTTT. It is translated as CASSQQGGPEKLFF.